The present TCR beta chain was sequenced within a study of T cells in Graves' hyperthyroidism and ophthalmopathy (dated by TCRdb to between 2019 and 2020). Regarding the complete study: Peripheral blood was sampled at the time of initial diagnosis, prior to any treatment. TCR V-J signatures able to tell the groups apart were searched for in a discovery cohort of about a hundred patients, of whom about 40 had Graves' ophthalmopathy and under 65 had stable Graves' hyperthyroidism. Prospective prediction of ophthalmopathy was tested in an independent validation cohort of approximately 19 hyperthyroidism patients and 15 to 17 patients who later progressed to ophthalmopathy. The roughly 91 discovery patients were randomly divided into training and test sets at a 7:3 ratio. In about 6 Graves' hyperthyroidism patients, the study also compared T-cell repertoires from thyroid tissue with T-cell repertoires from blood. After blood sampling, hyperthyroidism patients were treated with methimazole at a starting dose of 30 mg daily, and ophthalmopathy patients were treated with high-dose intravenous methylprednisolone. According to the paper, TCR Vbeta CDR3 sequencing was carried out on 135 peripheral blood samples, which came from approximately 43 ophthalmopathy, around 75 hyperthyroidism and some 17 progressor patients.

TCR beta CDR3 regions were amplified from RNA transcripts. A first-round RT-PCR of the TCR CDR3 used the HTBI primer set with the Qiagen OneStep RT-PCR kit. Libraries were constructed in a second round of multiplex PCR, after which size selection and purification were carried out. Libraries were sequenced paired-end with 100 bp reads on an Illumina HiSeq2000. The study's own analysis went as follows. SOAPnuke was used to process the raw data, removing reads that contained adapters or uncalled bases, had a mean Phred below 15, or lacked an exact match to the constant primer or identifier. COPE v1.2.5 was used to merge high-quality paired reads, and clonotypes were defined as unique nucleotide sequences. MiTCR v1.1 was used to align the clonotypes against IMGT TRBV, TRBD and TRBJ reference segments. The analysis included only V-J combinations with a frequency above 0.0001, which together covered more than 98% of the repertoires. The TCS score was defined as the ratio of F50 (clonal expansion) to E x V (chaos), calculated using BLOSUM62-based TCRdist between CDR3 peptides within each V-J. Welch's t-statistics and random forest reduced 450 to 600 V-J features to 13, which were used in a naive Bayes classifier (R e1071). Through fastp at Q25 and MiXCR, TCRdb rebuilt clones from the public reads, retaining in-frame beta chains. Identical CDR3 proteins give one entry, which carries the most common genes and DNA. These V and J calls derive from TCRdb rather than the authors' analysis. The sample table contains 400,000 or so distinct CDR3 sequences; only one count was recorded for about 16% of them. The ten largest clones add up to around 20% of the sample.

Ophthalmopathy patients had moderately to severely active disease, Clinical Activity Score of at least 3, NOSPECS grade of at least 4, and duration under 3 months. Patients with uncontrolled infections, other autoimmune diseases, pregnancy or lactation were excluded. Diagnoses were established on the basis of clinical symptoms, serum thyroxine and TRAb, thyroid ultrasound, and orbital computed tomography. PBMCs were separated from roughly 10 ml of fresh peripheral blood using Ficoll-Paque density gradient centrifugation. Total RNA was extracted with Trizol reagent, and quality was checked on an Agilent 2100 Bioanalyzer. From cysteine to phenylalanine, the CDR3 is 15 amino acids long. Only CDR3 DNA remains: 45 bases, in frame from the first base. Sequences DFQATT (CDR1) and SNEGSKA (CDR2) are obtained from the germline V gene (reference sequence). Clipping removes 3 bases from V and 2 bases from J, with 8 as the unmatched junction base count.

What the research found in general, with its limitations: A 13 V-J signature model separated ophthalmopathy from stable hyperthyroidism, with just over 85% sensitivity and roughly 84% specificity in cross-validation and 80%/75% in testing. Most expanded thyroid clonotypes (frequency above 0.001) were also detected in blood, a finding suggesting that blood repertoires may reflect thyroid immune responses. In validation, the model predicted progression to ophthalmopathy a median of approximately 6.6 months before onset, with over 60% sensitivity and roughly 73% specificity. No statistical method was used to fix the sample size in advance, and group allocation was not hidden from the investigators.

For this clonotype: Its antigen is unknown. Qualities for individual bases were not recorded, and no much larger clone is one base off.

The sequenced sample consisted of blood. This sequence uses TRBV20-1 and TRBJ1-2, with 8 middle bases fitting TRBD1. This receptor was identified in an older woman with Graves' ophthalmopathy. The DNA sequence reads TGCAGTGCTAGTCCTAGCACAGGGGGGAACTATGGCTACACCTTC. Its translation reads: CSASPSTGGNYGYTF.